The 30 T cell receptor beta chains below come from one sample, sequenced in a study of T-cell reconstitution after alpha-beta-depleted transplantation in children. A library of TCRbeta sequences, prepared with unique molecular identifiers, was generated. TCRdb processed the PCR reads anew with MiXCR; each CDR3 protein has one entry. The sample consists of approximately 520,000 distinct CDR3 sequences, about 33% of them appearing once. This sample comprised PBMCs from the stem cell graft donor, obtained from the stem cell graft. The receptors originated from a human donor who donated a stem cell graft to a child with aplastic anemia.

V usage is TRBV7-9 and J usage is TRBJ2-4; D is ambiguous. Germline assignment: CDR1 SEHNR and CDR2 FQNEAQ (reference sequence). V was clipped by 1 base and J by 2 bases, with 6 bases between them. The CDR3 extends over 14 amino acids. CDR3 amino acids: CASSLGRTKNIQYF. The CDR3 nucleotides read TGTGCCAGCAGCTTAGGCAGAACCAAAAACATTCAGTACTTC.

The chain combines TRBV12-3 or TRBV12-4 with TRBJ1-1; a possible D gene is TRBD1 (5 bases). This CDR3 spans 13 amino acids. V gave up 2 bases and J gave up 4 bases, with 8 bases separating them. The CDR3 coding sequence is TGTGCCAGCAGTTTATCAGGGTCCACTGAAGCTTTCTTT. This encodes CASSLSGSTEAFF.

This rearrangement joins TRBV5-6 to TRBJ2-6; perhaps TRBD1 as D (6 bases). Between the trimmed V and J ends, which lost 6 bases and 0 bases, there was a span of 10 bases. Germline V CDR1 and CDR2: SGHDT, YYEEEE. The CDR3 covers 15 residues. CDR3: CASTLQGSGANVLTF. CDR3 DNA sequence: TGTGCCAGCACTTTACAGGGCTCTGGGGCCAACGTCCTGACTTTC.

This clonotype appeared a few times. The chain couples TRBV5-8 to TRBJ2-7; D might be TRBD2 (5 bases). This CDR3 has 17 residues. Per germline, CDR1 SGHTS and CDR2 YDEGEE. Trimming shortened V by 2 bases and J by 1 base, and 19 bases separated the two germline ends. The CDR3 here is CASSLTGLTSASYEQYV. The CDR3 DNA follows: TGTGCCAGCAGCTTAACCGGACTGACTTCGGCGTCCTACGAGCAGTACGTC.

V gene TRBV12-3 or TRBV12-4 combines with J gene TRBJ1-2; D may be TRBD1 (6 bases). The ends were cut back, 2 bases at V and 9 bases at J, with 16 bases in the middle. The length of the CDR3 is 14 residues. CDR3 nucleotides: TGTGCCAGCAGTTTACTCACAGGGATGACGAGCTACACCTTC. Its protein product is CASSLLTGMTSYTF.

This clonotype was counted only a few times. The chain combines TRBV12-3 or TRBV12-4 with TRBJ1-2; no firm D call. This CDR3 has 11 amino acids. The V end was cut by 6 bases, the J end by 8 bases, with 10 bases between. This chain's CDR3 is CASRRPSGYTF. DNA for the CDR3: TGTGCCAGCAGACGACCGTCGGGCTACACCTTC.

The rearrangement uses TRBV27 and TRBJ2-1, with 10 bases that match TRBD1. Germline lookup yields CDR1 MNHEY and CDR2 SMNVEV (reference sequence). J lost 9 bases, V lost 9 bases, and 8 bases had no gene match. The CDR3 is 13 residues long. The CDR3 nucleotides read TGTGCCAGTCGGACAGGGGGAGGGACTGAGCAGTTCTTC. Amino acid sequence: CASRTGGGTEQFF.

The rearrangement uses TRBV12-3 or TRBV12-4 and TRBJ1-5; no firm D call. The CDR3 is 14 residues long. V was cut by 5 bases and J by 2 bases, with 10 bases left in between. The CDR3 DNA reads as TGTGCCAGCAGTCCCCAGTATGGCAATCAGCCCCAGCATTTT. This sequence encodes CASSPQYGNQPQHF.

This chain links TRBV5-6 with TRBJ1-1; no definite D call. Germline lookup yields CDR1 SGHDT and CDR2 YYEEEE. Trimming took 0 bases from V and 1 from J, leaving 13 bases between them. The CDR3 length is 16 residues. This CDR3 is CASSLGAAPRNTEAFF. In DNA form, the CDR3 reads TGTGCCAGCAGCTTGGGGGCCGCCCCAAGGAACACTGAAGCTTTCTTT. Drawing the rest from reference TRBV5-6 and TRBJ1-1, the complete variable domain is DAGVTQSPTHLIKTRGQQVTLRCSPKSGHDTVSWYQQALGQGPQFIFQYYEEEERQRGNFPDRFSGHQFPNYSSELNVNALLLGDSALYLCASSLGAAPRNTEAFFGQGTRLTVV.

This clonotype was picked up a small number of times. The gene calls are TRBV11-2 and TRBJ2-3, with 9 bases lining up with TRBD1. The CDR3 is made up of 19 amino acids. In germline, CDR1 is SGHAT, CDR2 FQNNGV. Losses at the gene ends were 1 base for V and 1 base for J; bases not matched to a gene: 12. CDR3 region: CASSLGYLTGGWGTDTQYF. The CDR3 DNA is TGTGCCAGCAGCTTAGGGTACCTGACAGGGGGATGGGGCACAGATACGCAGTATTTT.

This clonotype was observed a handful of times. The rearrangement joins TRBV9 to TRBJ2-3; 7 bases are a match to TRBD1. V gave up 0 bases and J gave up 5 bases; unmatched junction bases: 9. The CDR3 is 16 amino acids. Germline V gives CDR1 SGDLS, CDR2 YYNGEE. CDR3 protein: CASSVGDSQSGDTQYF. In nucleotides, the CDR3 is TGTGCCAGCAGCGTAGGGGACAGCCAGAGTGGAGATACGCAGTATTTT. The variable domain in full, with the rest retrieved from reference TRBV9 and TRBJ2-3, is DSGVTQTPKHLITATGQRVTLRCSPRSGDLSVYWYQQSLDQGLQFLIQYYNGEERAKGNILERFSAQQFPDLHSELNLSSLELGDSALYFCASSVGDSQSGDTQYFGPGTRLTVL.

The rearrangement joins TRBV7-2 to TRBJ2-1, with D tentatively TRBD2 (5 bases). Trimming removed 5 bases from V and 10 bases from J, with 21 bases in between. The CDR3 contains 15 residues. Germline V gives CDR1 SGHTA, CDR2 FQGNSA. CDR3 protein: CASSDRRETSLEQFF. CDR3 sequence (DNA): TGTGCCAGCAGCGATCGACGGGAAACCTCCCTCGAGCAGTTCTTC.

The chain's CDR3 is CSARGDRGNQPQHF. For the CDR3, the DNA is TGCAGTGCTAGAGGAGACAGGGGTAATCAGCCCCAGCATTTT. V and J are TRBV20-1 and TRBJ1-5; 8 bases are shared with TRBD1. The CDR3 sequence is 14 residues long. Per germline, CDR1 DFQATT and CDR2 SNEGSKA (reference sequence). V trimming: 1 base; J trimming: 4 bases; junction bases outside the gene matches: 3.

This sequence joins TRBV27 and TRBJ2-2; D is unclear. CDR1 and CDR2 from the germline V gene are MNHEY and SMNVEV (reference sequence). V dropped 3 bases and J dropped 2 bases, with 7 bases sitting between them. The CDR3 contains 14 residues. CDR3 sequence reads: CASSFVGNTGELFF. CDR3 nucleotide sequence: TGTGCCAGCAGTTTCGTCGGTAACACCGGGGAGCTGTTTTTT.

In its sample, this clonotype was seen once. V is TRBV20-1 and J is TRBJ1-1; D is perhaps TRBD1 (6 bases). CDR1 is DFQATT and CDR2 is SNEGSKA in the germline V gene (reference sequence). The length of the CDR3 is 14 residues. The V end was cut by 2 bases, the J end by 1 base, with 11 bases between. DNA for the CDR3: TGCAGTGCTAGAAGGGACATAAGGAACACTGAAGCTTTCTTT. Translated, it gives CSARRDIRNTEAFF.

The J gene is TRBJ2-7, the V gene TRBV7-9, with D perhaps matching TRBD1 or TRBD2 (5 bases each). Trimming stripped 5 bases from V and 4 bases from J, with 12 bases between. The CDR3 length is 13 residues. Germline-derived CDR1 and CDR2 are SEHNR and FQNEAQ (reference sequence). The DNA for the CDR3 is TGTGCCAGCAGCCCAATTGGGGGATACGAGCAGTACGTC. As protein: CASSPIGGYEQYV.

The sample holds a few counts of this clonotype. This sequence joins TRBV7-8 and TRBJ1-1; D not resolved. Germline CDR1 is SGHVS and CDR2 is FQNEAQ. Trimming cost V 5 bases and J 0 bases, with 10 bases left between them. The CDR3 length is 14 residues. CDR3 DNA: TGTGCCAGCAGCCGCGGGGAGGTGAACACTGAAGCTTTCTTT. Amino acids: CASSRGEVNTEAFF.

V usage is TRBV12-3 or TRBV12-4 and J usage is TRBJ2-5; TRBD2 aligns across 11 bases. This CDR3 contains 16 residues. Losses at the gene ends were 3 bases for V and 6 bases for J; bases not matched to a gene: 9. The CDR3 sequence: CASSFAEIAGGKTQYF. For the CDR3, the DNA is TGTGCCAGCAGTTTTGCAGAAATAGCGGGAGGGAAGACCCAGTACTTC.

This chain joins TRBV5-6 and TRBJ1-3, with D uncertain. Trimming pared 2 bases from V and 0 bases from J, leaving 12 bases between. CDR1 and CDR2 (germline): SGHDT, YYEEEE. The CDR3 is 16 amino acids. DNA of the CDR3: TGTGCCAGCAGCTTACGTGGGGTATCCTCTGGAAACACCATATATTTT. Protein product: CASSLRGVSSGNTIYF. The full variable domain, in which reference TRBV5-6 and TRBJ1-3 provide the parts outside the CDR3, is DAGVTQSPTHLIKTRGQQVTLRCSPKSGHDTVSWYQQALGQGPQFIFQYYEEEERQRGNFPDRFSGHQFPNYSSELNVNALLLGDSALYLCASSLRGVSSGNTIYFGEGSWLTVV.

The J gene is TRBJ2-5, the V gene TRBV28, with D unclear. Germline lookup yields CDR1 MDHEN and CDR2 SYDVKM. V gave up 1 base and J gave up 3 bases, with 9 bases separating them. This CDR3 is built from 14 residues. The CDR3 DNA reads as TGTGCCAGCAGTTTATTGAAGGGTGAAGAGACCCAGTACTTC. Amino acid sequence: CASSLLKGEETQYF.

The CDR3 DNA sequence: TGTGCCAGCAGCCCGACGCCGGACAGGGGGCGCGACGAGCAGTACGTC. Translated, it gives CASSPTPDRGRDEQYV. The chain couples TRBV3-1 to TRBJ2-7, with TRBD1 identical over 11 bases. Germline values: CDR1 LGHDT, CDR2 YNNKEL (reference sequence). The V and J ends lost 4 bases and 5 bases, in that order; junction bases with no gene match: 10. The CDR3 spans 16 residues.

The table lists this clonotype with a few counts. The chain uses TRBV20-1 and TRBJ1-2; D gene unclear. Germline loops: CDR1 DFQATT, CDR2 SNEGSKA (reference sequence). The CDR3 contains 14 residues. V was cut by 3 bases and J by 4 bases, with 15 bases left in between. CDR3 bases: TGCAGTGCTAGGAATCGGGTCTTCGGCTATGGCTACACCTTC. This codes for CSARNRVFGYGYTF.

There are a few counts of this clonotype. The V call is TRBV20-1, the J call TRBJ2-3, with a possible D match to TRBD2 (5 bases). The V and J ends lost 3 bases and 5 bases respectively, with 12 bases between them. Per the germline V gene, CDR1 is DFQATT and CDR2 is SNEGSKA (reference sequence). The CDR3 runs to 13 residues. The CDR3: CSASLALGDTQYF. The CDR3 bases are TGCAGTGCTAGTTTAGCACTAGGAGATACGCAGTATTTT.

The V and J genes are TRBV15 and TRBJ2-7; D call uncertain. This CDR3 is 13 amino acids long. Deletions cut 3 bases from V and 2 bases from J, with 8 bases between. Germline CDR1 and CDR2: LNHNV and YYDKDF (reference sequence). This CDR3 reads CATSRTSTYEQYF. In DNA, the CDR3 is TGTGCCACCAGCAGGACATCCACCTACGAGCAGTACTTC.

There are a few counts of this clonotype. The chain has TRBV6-2 or TRBV6-3 and TRBJ2-2; 7 bases map to TRBD2. After removal of 8 bases from V and 5 bases from J, the junction contained 14 bases not matched to a gene. This CDR3 contains 16 residues. The germline V gene encodes CDR1 MNHEY and CDR2 SVGEGT. The CDR3 nucleotides are TGTGCCAGCGGCTACAACAAGGGAGGGTATACCGGGGAGCTGTTTTTT. This encodes CASGYNKGGYTGELFF.

The sample holds one count of this clonotype. V usage is TRBV7-9 and J usage is TRBJ2-2; 9 nucleotides match TRBD1. The junction had 9 bases not matched to a gene; V was cut back by 5 bases and J by 8 bases. Germline lookup yields CDR1 SEHNR and CDR2 FQNEAQ (reference sequence). The CDR3 has 15 residues. The CDR3, as DNA: TGTGCCAGCAGCGTCGGGACAGGGATCCAGGGGGAGCTGTTTTTT. It yields the protein CASSVGTGIQGELFF.

The J gene is TRBJ2-4, the V gene TRBV6-5, with a tentative D call TRBD2 (5 bases). This CDR3 spans 15 amino acids. Germline values: CDR1 MNHEY, CDR2 SVGAGI. The V end was cut by 2 bases, the J end by 1 base, with 9 bases between. The CDR3 region has the DNA TGTGCCAGCAGTTACGTATCGGGGGCCAAAAACATTCAGTACTTC. Translated, it gives CASSYVSGAKNIQYF.

Only a few counts were recorded for this clonotype. The CDR3 loop is CSAREEPKNTGELFF. CDR3 bases: TGCAGTGCTAGAGAGGAGCCCAAGAACACCGGGGAGCTGTTTTTT. The rearrangement joins TRBV20-1 to TRBJ2-2; D is undetermined. Trimming left V 0 bases short and J 1 base short, with 9 bases between. From germline, CDR1 is DFQATT and CDR2 SNEGSKA (reference sequence). CDR3 length equals 15 residues.

This chain links TRBV9 with TRBJ1-1; D unclear. Trimming pared 4 bases from V and 1 base from J, leaving 11 bases between. CDR3 length equals 14 residues. Germline V gives CDR1 SGDLS, CDR2 YYNGEE. Here the CDR3 reads CASSTRVANTEAFF. The CDR3 DNA reads TGTGCCAGCAGCACGAGGGTGGCGAACACTGAAGCTTTCTTT.

This clonotype has a handful of counts. The rearrangement joins TRBV7-2 to TRBJ2-1; possibly TRBD2 for D (5 bases). Germline V gene lookup returns CDR1 SGHTA and CDR2 FQGNSA. V dropped 2 bases and J dropped 7 bases, with 15 bases sitting between them. This CDR3 has 15 amino acids. The CDR3 nucleotides read TGTGCCAGCAGCTTATCTACCTCTTCGGGGAATGAGCAGTTCTTC. This translates into CASSLSTSSGNEQFF. Variable domain in full (rest from reference TRBV7-2 and TRBJ2-1): GAGVSQSPSNKVTEKGKDVELRCDPISGHTALYWYRQSLGQGLEFLIYFQGNSAPDKSGLPSDRFSAERTGGSVSTLTIQRTQQEDSAVYLCASSLSTSSGNEQFFGPGTRLTVL.